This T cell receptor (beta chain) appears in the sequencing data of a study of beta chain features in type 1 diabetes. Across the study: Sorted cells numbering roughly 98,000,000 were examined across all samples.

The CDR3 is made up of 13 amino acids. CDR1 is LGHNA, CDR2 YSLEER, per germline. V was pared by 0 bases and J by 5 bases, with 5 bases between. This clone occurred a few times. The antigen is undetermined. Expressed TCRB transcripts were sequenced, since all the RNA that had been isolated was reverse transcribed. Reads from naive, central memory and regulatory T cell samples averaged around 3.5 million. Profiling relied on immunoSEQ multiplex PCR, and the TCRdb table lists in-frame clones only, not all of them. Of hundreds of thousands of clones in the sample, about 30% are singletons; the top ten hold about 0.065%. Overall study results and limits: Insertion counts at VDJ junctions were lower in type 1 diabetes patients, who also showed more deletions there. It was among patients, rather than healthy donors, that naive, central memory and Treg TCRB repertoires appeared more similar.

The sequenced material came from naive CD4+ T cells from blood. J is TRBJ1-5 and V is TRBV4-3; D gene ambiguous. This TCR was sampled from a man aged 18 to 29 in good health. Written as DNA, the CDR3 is TGCGCCAGCAGCCAAGATCAGGATCAGCCCCAGCATTTT. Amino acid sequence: CASSQDQDQPQHF.